This T cell receptor (beta chain) comes out of a study of shared clonotypes between healthy human individuals. The overall study: The study enrolled a couple of women and three men aged 18 to 49. Every donor yielded three CD4 naive, three CD4 memory, two CD8 naive and one CD8 memory plate. Broader study findings: Specimens sampled were limited to blood, with tissue repertoires likely differing.

About this clone itself: Its specificity is unknown.

Germline lookup yields CDR1 SGHTS and CDR2 YDEGEE. This CDR3 region has 17 residues. Germline trimming cut 1 base from V and 6 bases from J; bases unmatched to any gene: 10. The assay was immunoSEQ multiplex PCR, and TCRdb's table has in-frame clones only and misses some. The sample comprises millions of clones, approximately 94% of which are singletons, and about 0.13% rests with the top ten. Healthy HIV-negative adults without recent acute infections or vaccinations served as donors. The receptor was isolated from a young man in good health. The chain is built from TRBV5-8 and TRBJ2-2, with 9 bases matching TRBD1. Sequencing was performed on naive CD4+ T cells sorted from blood. Specified subset: CD45RA+ positively selected. CDR3 DNA: TGTGCCAGCAGCTTGACACAGGGGGCGATACGCCCCGGGGAGCTGTTTTTT. The encoded protein is CASSLTQGAIRPGELFF. The full variable domain, with the rest looked up from reference TRBV5-8 and TRBJ2-2, is EAGVTQSPTHLIKTRGQQATLRCSPISGHTSVYWYQQALGLGLQFLLWYDEGEERNRGNFPPRFSGRQFPNYSSELNVNALELEDSALYLCASSLTQGAIRPGELFFGEGSRLTVL.